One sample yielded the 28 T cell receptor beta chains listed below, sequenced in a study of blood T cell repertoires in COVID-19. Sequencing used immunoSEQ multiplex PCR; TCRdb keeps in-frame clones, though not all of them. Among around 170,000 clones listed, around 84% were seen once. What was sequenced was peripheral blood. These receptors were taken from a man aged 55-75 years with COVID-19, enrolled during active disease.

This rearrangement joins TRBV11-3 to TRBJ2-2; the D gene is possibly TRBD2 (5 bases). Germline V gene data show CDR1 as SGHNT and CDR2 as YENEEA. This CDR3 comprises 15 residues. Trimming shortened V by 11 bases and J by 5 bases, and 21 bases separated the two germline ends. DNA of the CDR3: TGTGCCTCCCTACCGGGAACGCCCGGGACCGGGGAGCTGTTTTTT. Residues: CASLPGTPGTGELFF.

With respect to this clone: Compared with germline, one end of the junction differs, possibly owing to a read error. CDR3: CASSPHNSGANVLTF. DNA for the CDR3: TGTGCTAGCAGCCCACACAACTCTGGGGCCAACGTCCTGACTTTC. This chain links TRBV7-7 with TRBJ2-6; no clear D gene. The CDR3 length is 15 residues. Per germline, CDR1 SSHAT and CDR2 FNYEAQ (reference sequence).

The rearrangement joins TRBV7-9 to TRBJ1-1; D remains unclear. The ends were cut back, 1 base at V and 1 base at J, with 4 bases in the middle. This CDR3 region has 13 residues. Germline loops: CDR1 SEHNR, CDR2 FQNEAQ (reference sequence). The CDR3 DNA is TGTGCCAGCAGCTTAGAACAGAACACTGAAGCTTTCTTT. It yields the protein CASSLEQNTEAFF. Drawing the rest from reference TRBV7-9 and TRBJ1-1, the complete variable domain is DTGVSQNPRHKITKRGQNVTFRCDPISEHNRLYWYRQTLGQGPEFLTYFQNEAQLEKSRLLSDRFSAERPKGSFSTLEIQRTEQGDSAMYLCASSLEQNTEAFFGQGTRLTVV.

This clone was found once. The CDR3 sequence: CASRGLAVYEQYF. DNA for the CDR3: TGTGCCAGCAGGGGACTAGCGGTCTACGAGCAGTACTTC. This rearrangement joins TRBV11-3 to TRBJ2-7; TRBD2 agrees at 11 bases. CDR3 length: 13 residues. With 6 bases clipped from V and 3 bases from J, the junction kept 1 base outside the gene matches. The V gene's germline CDR1 is SGHNT and CDR2 YENEEA.

The CDR3 DNA follows: TGTGCCACCTGCGTCGACAGGGTAGATGGCTACACCTTC. Protein sequence: CATCVDRVDGYTF. The chain combines TRBV28 with TRBJ1-2; 7 nucleotides line up with TRBD1. V gave up 10 bases and J gave up 6 bases; unmatched junction bases: 11. This CDR3 is built from 13 residues. Germline-derived CDR1 and CDR2 are MDHEN and SYDVKM.

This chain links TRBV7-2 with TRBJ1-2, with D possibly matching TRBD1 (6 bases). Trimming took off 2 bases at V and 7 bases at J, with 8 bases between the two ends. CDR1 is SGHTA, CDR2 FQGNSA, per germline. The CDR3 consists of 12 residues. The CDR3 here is CASSLQGLGYTF. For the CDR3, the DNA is TGTGCCAGCAGCTTACAGGGGCTTGGCTACACCTTC.

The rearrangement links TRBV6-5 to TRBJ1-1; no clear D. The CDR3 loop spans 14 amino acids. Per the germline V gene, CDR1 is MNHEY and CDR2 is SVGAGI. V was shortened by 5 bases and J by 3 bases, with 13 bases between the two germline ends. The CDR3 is CASSKQPGYTEAFF. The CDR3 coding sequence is TGTGCCAGCAGTAAGCAGCCAGGTTACACTGAAGCTTTCTTT.

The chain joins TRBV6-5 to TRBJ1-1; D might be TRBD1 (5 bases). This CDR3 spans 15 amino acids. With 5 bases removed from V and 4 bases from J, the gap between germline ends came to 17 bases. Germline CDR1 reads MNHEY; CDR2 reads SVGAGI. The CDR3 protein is CASSKSQGWGTEAFF. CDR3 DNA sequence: TGTGCCAGCAGTAAATCTCAGGGATGGGGCACTGAAGCTTTCTTT.

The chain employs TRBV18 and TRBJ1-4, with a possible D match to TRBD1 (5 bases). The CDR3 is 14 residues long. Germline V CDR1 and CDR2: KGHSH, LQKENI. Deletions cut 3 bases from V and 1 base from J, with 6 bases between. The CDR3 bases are TGTGCCAGCTCACCCGGGGGAACTAATGAAAAACTGTTTTTT. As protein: CASSPGGTNEKLFF.

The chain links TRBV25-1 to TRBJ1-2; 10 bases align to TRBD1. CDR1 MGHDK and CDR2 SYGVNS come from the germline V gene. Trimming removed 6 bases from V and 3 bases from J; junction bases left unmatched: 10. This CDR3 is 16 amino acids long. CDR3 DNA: TGTGCCAGCAGCCGAGGGACCGGGACAGGGGACTATGGCTACACCTTC. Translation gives CASSRGTGTGDYGYTF.

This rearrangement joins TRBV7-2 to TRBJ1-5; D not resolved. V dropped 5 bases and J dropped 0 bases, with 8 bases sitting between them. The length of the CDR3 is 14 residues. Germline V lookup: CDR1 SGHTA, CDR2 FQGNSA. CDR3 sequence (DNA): TGTGCCAGCAGCCAAGACTATAGCAATCAGCCCCAGCATTTT. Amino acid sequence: CASSQDYSNQPQHF.

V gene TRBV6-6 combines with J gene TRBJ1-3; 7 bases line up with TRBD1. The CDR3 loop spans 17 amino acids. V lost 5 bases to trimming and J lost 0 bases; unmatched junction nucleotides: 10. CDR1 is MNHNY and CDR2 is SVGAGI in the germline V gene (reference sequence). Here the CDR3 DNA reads TGTGCCAGCAGTCTTACCGGGACAGCCATCTCTGGAAACACCATATATTTT. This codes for CASSLTGTAISGNTIYF.

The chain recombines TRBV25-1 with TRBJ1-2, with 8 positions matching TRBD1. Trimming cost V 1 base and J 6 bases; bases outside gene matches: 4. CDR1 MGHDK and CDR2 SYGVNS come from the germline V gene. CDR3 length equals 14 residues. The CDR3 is CASSESGGWDGYTF. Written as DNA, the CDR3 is TGTGCCAGCAGTGAATCAGGGGGCTGGGATGGCTACACCTTC.

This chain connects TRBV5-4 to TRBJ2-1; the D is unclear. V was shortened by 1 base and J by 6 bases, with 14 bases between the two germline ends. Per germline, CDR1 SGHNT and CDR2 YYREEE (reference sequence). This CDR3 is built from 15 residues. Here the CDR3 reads CASSLRRDLGNEQFF. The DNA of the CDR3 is TGTGCCAGCAGCTTGAGACGCGATCTAGGCAATGAGCAGTTCTTC.

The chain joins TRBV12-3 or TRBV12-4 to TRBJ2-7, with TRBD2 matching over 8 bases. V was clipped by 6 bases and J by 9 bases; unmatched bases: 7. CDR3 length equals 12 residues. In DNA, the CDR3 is TGTGCCAGCAGGGGACTAGAAACCGGGCAGTACTTC. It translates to CASRGLETGQYF.

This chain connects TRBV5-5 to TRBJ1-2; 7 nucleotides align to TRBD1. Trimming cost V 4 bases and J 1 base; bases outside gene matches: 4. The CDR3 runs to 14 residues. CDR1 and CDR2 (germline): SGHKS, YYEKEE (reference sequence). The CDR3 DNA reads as TGTGCCAGCAGCCTGGACAGGAATAACTATGGCTACACCTTC. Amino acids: CASSLDRNNYGYTF.

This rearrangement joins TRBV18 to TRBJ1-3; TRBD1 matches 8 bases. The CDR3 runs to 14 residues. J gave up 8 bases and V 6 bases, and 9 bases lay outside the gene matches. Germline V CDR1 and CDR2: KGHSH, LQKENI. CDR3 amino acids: CASSRAGGADTIYF. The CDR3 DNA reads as TGTGCCAGCTCGCGAGCAGGGGGCGCGGACACCATATATTTT.

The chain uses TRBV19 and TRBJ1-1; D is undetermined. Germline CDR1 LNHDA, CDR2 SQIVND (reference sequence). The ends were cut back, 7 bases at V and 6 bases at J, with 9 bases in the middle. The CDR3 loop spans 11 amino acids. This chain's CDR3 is CASTGLSEAFF. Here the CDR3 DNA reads TGTGCCAGTACGGGGTTATCTGAAGCTTTCTTT. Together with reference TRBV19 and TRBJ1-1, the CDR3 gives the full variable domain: DGGITQSPKYLFRKEGQNVTLSCEQNLNHDAMYWYRQDPGQGLRLIYYSQIVNDFQKGDIAEGYSVSREKKESFPLTVTSAQKNPTAFYLCASTGLSEAFFGQGTRLTVV.

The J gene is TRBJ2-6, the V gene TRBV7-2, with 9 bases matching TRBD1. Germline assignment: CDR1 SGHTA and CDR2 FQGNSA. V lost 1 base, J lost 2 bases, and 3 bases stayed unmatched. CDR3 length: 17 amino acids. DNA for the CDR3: TGTGCCAGCAGCTTAGAGGGGACAGGGCCTGGGGCCAACGTCCTGACTTTC. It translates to CASSLEGTGPGANVLTF.

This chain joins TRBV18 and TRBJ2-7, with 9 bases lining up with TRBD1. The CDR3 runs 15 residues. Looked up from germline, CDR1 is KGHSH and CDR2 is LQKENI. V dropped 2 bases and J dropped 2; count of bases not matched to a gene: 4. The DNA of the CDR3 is TGTGCCAGCTCACCAAGGGGACAGGGTACCTACGAGCAGTACTTC. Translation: CASSPRGQGTYEQYF. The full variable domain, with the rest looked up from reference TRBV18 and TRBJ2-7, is NAGVMQNPRHLVRRRGQEARLRCSPMKGHSHVYWYRQLPEEGLKFMVYLQKENIIDESGMPKERFSAEFPKEGPSILRIQQVVRGDSAAYFCASSPRGQGTYEQYFGPGTRLTVT.

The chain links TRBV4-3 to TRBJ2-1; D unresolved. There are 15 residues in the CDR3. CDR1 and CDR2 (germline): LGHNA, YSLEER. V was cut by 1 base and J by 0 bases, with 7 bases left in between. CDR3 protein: CASSQGAGSYNEQFF. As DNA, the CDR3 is TGCGCCAGCAGCCAAGGGGCCGGCTCCTACAATGAGCAGTTCTTC.

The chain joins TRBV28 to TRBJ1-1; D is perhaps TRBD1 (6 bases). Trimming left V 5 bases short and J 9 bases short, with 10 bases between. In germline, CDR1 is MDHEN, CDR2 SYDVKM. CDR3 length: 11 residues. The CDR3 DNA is TGTGCCAGCAGTGCGGACAGTCAAGCTTTCTTT. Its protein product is CASSADSQAFF.

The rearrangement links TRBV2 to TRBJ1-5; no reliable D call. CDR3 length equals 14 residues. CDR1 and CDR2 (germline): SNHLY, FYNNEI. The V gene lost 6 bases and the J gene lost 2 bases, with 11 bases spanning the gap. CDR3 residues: CASRITEGNQPQHF. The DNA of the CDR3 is TGTGCCAGCAGGATTACAGAAGGCAATCAGCCCCAGCATTTT.

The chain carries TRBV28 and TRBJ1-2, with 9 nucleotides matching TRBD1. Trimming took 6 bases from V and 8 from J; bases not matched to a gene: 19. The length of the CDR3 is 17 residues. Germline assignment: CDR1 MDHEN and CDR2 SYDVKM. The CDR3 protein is CASSPGGTGTSLKGYTF. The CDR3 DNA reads TGTGCCAGCAGCCCTGGAGGGACAGGGACGAGTTTGAAGGGCTACACCTTC.

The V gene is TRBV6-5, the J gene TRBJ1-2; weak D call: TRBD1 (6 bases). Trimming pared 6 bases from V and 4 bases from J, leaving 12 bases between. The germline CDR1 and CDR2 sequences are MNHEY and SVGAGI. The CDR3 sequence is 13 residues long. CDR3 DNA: TGTGCCAGCAGACCGGGACAACCCTATGGCTACACCTTC. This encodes CASRPGQPYGYTF.

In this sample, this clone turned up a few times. In DNA form, the CDR3 reads TGTGCCAGCTCACCGCAGGGCCCCTACGAGCAGTACTTC. This translates into CASSPQGPYEQYF. The genes are TRBV18 and TRBJ2-7, with TRBD1 as a possible D gene (5 bases). CDR1 and CDR2 (germline): KGHSH, LQKENI. There are 13 residues in the CDR3. V was clipped by 3 bases and J by 2 bases, with 8 bases between them.

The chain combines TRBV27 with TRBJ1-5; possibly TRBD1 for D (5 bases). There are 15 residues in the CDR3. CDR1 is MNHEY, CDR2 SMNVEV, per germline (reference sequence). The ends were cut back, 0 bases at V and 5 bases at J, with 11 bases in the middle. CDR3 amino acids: CASSLSAGNDQPQHF. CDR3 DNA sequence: TGTGCCAGCAGTTTATCCGCAGGGAACGATCAGCCCCAGCATTTT.

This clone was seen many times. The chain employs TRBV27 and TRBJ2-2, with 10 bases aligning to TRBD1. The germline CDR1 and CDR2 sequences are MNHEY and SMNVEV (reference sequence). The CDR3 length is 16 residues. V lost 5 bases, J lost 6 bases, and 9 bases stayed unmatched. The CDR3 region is CASSRTDRGHAGELFF. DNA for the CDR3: TGTGCCAGCAGTCGAACAGACAGGGGGCATGCCGGGGAGCTGTTTTTT.